This is a list of T cell receptor beta chains from one sample in a study of OX40 agonist ivuxolimab in advanced cancers. Assay: immunoSEQ multiplex PCR; the TCRdb copy retains only in-frame clones and omits some. This sample has about 80,000 clones; 80% to 90% occur once, and the top ten carry 1.5% to 2.5%. Sample: CD4+ or CD8+ T cells sorted from blood, taken in a trial of the OX40 agonist ivuxolimab. Receptors originate from an adult with an advanced solid tumor such as melanoma, head and neck, liver or kidney cancer. CDR3s include the opening cysteine and the closing phenylalanine or tryptophan. Each record gives: D gene, clone size, V gene, CDR3 length, J gene, CDR3 protein, CDR3 DNA. D genes are given only for firm matches. Rows may omit the clone size; those that give it use once, few, many or a size class.

d_call: .; clone_size: .; v_call: TRBV7-2; cdr3_length: 15; j_call: TRBJ2-2; cdr3_aa: CASSLETVNTGELFF; cdr3_nt: TGTGCCAGCAGCTTGGAGACAGTTAACACCGGGGAGCTGTTTTTT
d_call: .; clone_size: few; v_call: TRBV14; cdr3_length: 15; j_call: TRBJ1-2; cdr3_aa: CASSPGVEANYGYTF; cdr3_nt: TGTGCCAGCAGCCCCGGTGTCGAAGCTAACTATGGCTACACCTTC
d_call: .; clone_size: .; v_call: TRBV15; cdr3_length: 15; j_call: TRBJ1-5; cdr3_aa: CATSRDFGSNQPQHF; cdr3_nt: TGTGCCACCAGCAGAGATTTCGGGAGCAATCAGCCCCAGCATTTT
d_call: .; clone_size: .; v_call: TRBV7-2; cdr3_length: 14; j_call: TRBJ1-2; cdr3_aa: CASSLVGQDYGYTF; cdr3_nt: TGTGCCAGCAGCTTAGTCGGACAAGACTATGGCTACACCTTC
d_call: .; clone_size: .; v_call: TRBV28; cdr3_length: 15; j_call: TRBJ1-5; cdr3_aa: CASKGTSSRNQPQHF; cdr3_nt: TGTGCCAGCAAAGGAACTAGCTCAAGGAATCAGCCCCAGCATTTT
d_call: .; clone_size: .; v_call: TRBV28; cdr3_length: 17; j_call: TRBJ2-2; cdr3_aa: CASSFSRGAGSVGELFF; cdr3_nt: TGTGCCAGCAGTTTTTCTCGGGGGGCCGGGTCGGTCGGGGAGCTGTTTTTT
d_call: TRBD1; clone_size: .; v_call: TRBV7-3; cdr3_length: 16; j_call: TRBJ2-5; cdr3_aa: CASSFGTDPYQETQYF; cdr3_nt: TGTGCCAGCAGCTTCGGGACAGACCCGTACCAAGAGACCCAGTACTTC
d_call: .; clone_size: .; v_call: TRBV11-2; cdr3_length: 12; j_call: TRBJ2-5; cdr3_aa: CASSFGRRAQYF; cdr3_nt: TGTGCCAGCAGCTTTGGGCGGCGGGCCCAGTACTTC
d_call: .; clone_size: .; v_call: TRBV5-1; cdr3_length: 15; j_call: TRBJ2-1; cdr3_aa: CASSFGAPIYNEQFF; cdr3_nt: TGCGCCAGCAGCTTTGGGGCCCCAATATACAATGAGCAGTTCTTC
d_call: TRBD1; clone_size: .; v_call: TRBV6-6; cdr3_length: 14; j_call: TRBJ2-5; cdr3_aa: CASSPGQGLETQYF; cdr3_nt: TGTGCCAGCAGTCCGGGACAGGGGTTGGAGACCCAGTACTTC
d_call: .; clone_size: .; v_call: TRBV4-2; cdr3_length: 14; j_call: TRBJ1-6; cdr3_aa: CASSPGQYNSPLHF; cdr3_nt: TGTGCCAGCAGCCCGGGACAATATAATTCACCCCTCCACTTT
d_call: TRBD1; clone_size: .; v_call: TRBV19; cdr3_length: 15; j_call: TRBJ1-2; cdr3_aa: CASSIGDRTHYGYTF; cdr3_nt: TGTGCCAGTAGTATAGGGGACAGGACTCACTATGGCTACACCTTC
d_call: .; clone_size: .; v_call: TRBV30; cdr3_length: 13; j_call: TRBJ2-7; cdr3_aa: CASTSRINHEQYF; cdr3_nt: TGTGCCTCAACGTCCCGGATCAACCACGAGCAGTACTTC
d_call: .; clone_size: .; v_call: TRBV19; cdr3_length: 14; j_call: TRBJ1-5; cdr3_aa: CASSITGGGQPQHF; cdr3_nt: TGTGCCAGTAGTATAACGGGGGGGGGTCAGCCCCAGCATTTT
d_call: .; clone_size: .; v_call: TRBV19; cdr3_length: 15; j_call: TRBJ2-7; cdr3_aa: CASSIAAGAHYEQYF; cdr3_nt: TGTGCCAGTAGTATTGCGGCAGGCGCCCACTACGAGCAGTACTTC
d_call: TRBD1; clone_size: .; v_call: TRBV5-1; cdr3_length: 14; j_call: TRBJ2-1; cdr3_aa: CASSLGDSQNEQFF; cdr3_nt: TGCGCCAGCAGCTTGGGGGACAGCCAAAATGAGCAGTTCTTC
d_call: TRBD2; clone_size: .; v_call: TRBV19; cdr3_length: 18; j_call: TRBJ2-3; cdr3_aa: CASSAPSGGLSLRDTQYF; cdr3_nt: TGTGCCAGTAGTGCCCCTAGCGGGGGGCTGTCGCTTCGAGATACGCAGTATTTT
d_call: .; clone_size: .; v_call: TRBV21-1; cdr3_length: 19; j_call: TRBJ1-2; cdr3_aa: CASSDFFSQGEPSNYGYTF; cdr3_nt: TGTGCCAGCAGTGACTTCTTTAGTCAGGGGGAACCATCTAACTATGGCTACACCTTC
d_call: .; clone_size: .; v_call: TRBV5-1; cdr3_length: 17; j_call: TRBJ2-3; cdr3_aa: CASSLARQAGGTDTQYF; cdr3_nt: TGCGCCAGCAGCTTGGCCCGACAGGCGGGGGGCACAGATACGCAGTATTTT
d_call: TRBD1; clone_size: .; v_call: TRBV4-2; cdr3_length: 15; j_call: TRBJ1-1; cdr3_aa: CASSPDLGQGVRAFF; cdr3_nt: TGTGCCAGCAGCCCCGACCTAGGACAGGGGGTCAGAGCTTTCTTT
d_call: .; clone_size: .; v_call: TRBV27; cdr3_length: 12; j_call: TRBJ1-6; cdr3_aa: CASSLLNSPLHF; cdr3_nt: TGTGCCAGCAGTTTATTAAATTCACCCCTCCACTTT
d_call: TRBD1; clone_size: .; v_call: TRBV6-6; cdr3_length: 15; j_call: TRBJ1-1; cdr3_aa: CASSYSLQGVTEAFF; cdr3_nt: TGTGCCAGCAGTTACTCACTACAGGGGGTCACTGAAGCTTTCTTT
d_call: .; clone_size: .; v_call: TRBV7-8; cdr3_length: 14; j_call: TRBJ1-1; cdr3_aa: CASSLMVRNTEAFF; cdr3_nt: TGTGCCAGCAGCTTAATGGTTAGGAACACTGAAGCTTTCTTT
d_call: .; clone_size: .; v_call: TRBV2; cdr3_length: 13; j_call: TRBJ2-7; cdr3_aa: CASSGGSLDEQYF; cdr3_nt: TGTGCCAGCAGTGGAGGGTCTCTCGACGAGCAGTACTTC
d_call: TRBD2; clone_size: .; v_call: TRBV15; cdr3_length: 17; j_call: TRBJ2-1; cdr3_aa: CATSRGPGRGAYNEQFF; cdr3_nt: TGTGCCACCAGCAGAGGCCCGGGGCGGGGGGCCTACAATGAGCAGTTCTTC
d_call: .; clone_size: .; v_call: TRBV29-1; cdr3_length: 11; j_call: TRBJ1-2; cdr3_aa: CSVDRVDGYTF; cdr3_nt: TGCAGCGTTGATAGGGTAGATGGCTACACCTTC
d_call: .; clone_size: .; v_call: TRBV2; cdr3_length: 15; j_call: TRBJ2-5; cdr3_aa: CASRGTPRGRETQYF; cdr3_nt: TGTGCCAGCAGGGGGACTCCTAGAGGGAGGGAGACCCAGTACTTC
d_call: .; clone_size: once; v_call: TRBV6-1; cdr3_length: 14; j_call: TRBJ2-1; cdr3_aa: CASSEEAFVPNQFF; cdr3_nt: TGTGCCAGCAGTGAAGAAGCTTTCGTCCCAAATCAGTTCTTC
d_call: .; clone_size: .; v_call: TRBV28; cdr3_length: 11; j_call: TRBJ2-1; cdr3_aa: CASSPYNEQFF; cdr3_nt: TGTGCCAGCAGCCCCTACAATGAGCAGTTCTTC
d_call: .; clone_size: .; v_call: TRBV28; cdr3_length: 15; j_call: TRBJ1-5; cdr3_aa: CASRYRDTFFQPQHF; cdr3_nt: TGTGCCAGCAGGTACCGGGACACCTTCTTCCAGCCCCAGCATTTT
d_call: .; clone_size: .; v_call: TRBV6-6; cdr3_length: 16; j_call: TRBJ1-6; cdr3_aa: CASRRDGSSYNSPLHF; cdr3_nt: TGTGCCAGCAGGCGGGACGGGAGCTCCTATAATTCACCCCTCCACTTT
d_call: TRBD2; clone_size: .; v_call: TRBV10-1; cdr3_length: 14; j_call: TRBJ2-7; cdr3_aa: CASSEGRGVNEQYF; cdr3_nt: TGCGCCAGCAGTGAGGGCCGGGGGGTCAACGAGCAGTACTTC
d_call: TRBD1; clone_size: .; v_call: TRBV28; cdr3_length: 14; j_call: TRBJ1-2; cdr3_aa: CASSFQGEGYGYTF; cdr3_nt: TGTGCCAGCAGTTTTCAGGGGGAGGGCTATGGCTACACCTTC
d_call: TRBD2; clone_size: .; v_call: TRBV5-1; cdr3_length: 16; j_call: TRBJ2-3; cdr3_aa: CASRPQSSGGTDTQYF; cdr3_nt: TGCGCCAGCAGGCCTCAATCTAGCGGGGGCACAGATACGCAGTATTTT
d_call: .; clone_size: .; v_call: TRBV7-2; cdr3_length: 14; j_call: TRBJ2-2; cdr3_aa: CASSYGRNTGELFF; cdr3_nt: TGTGCCAGCAGCTACGGACGCAACACCGGGGAGCTGTTTTTT
d_call: .; clone_size: .; v_call: TRBV27; cdr3_length: 15; j_call: TRBJ2-2; cdr3_aa: CASSLTGIGTGELFF; cdr3_nt: TGTGCCAGCAGTTTAACAGGGATTGGGACCGGGGAGCTGTTTTTT
d_call: TRBD2; clone_size: .; v_call: TRBV2; cdr3_length: 15; j_call: TRBJ2-1; cdr3_aa: CASSVTSGVYNEQFF; cdr3_nt: TGTGCCAGCAGTGTAACTAGCGGGGTTTACAATGAGCAGTTCTTC
d_call: .; clone_size: .; v_call: TRBV7-6; cdr3_length: 16; j_call: TRBJ2-2; cdr3_aa: CASSLASGSNTGELFF; cdr3_nt: TGTGCCAGCAGCTTAGCTTCAGGGTCGAACACCGGGGAGCTGTTTTTT
d_call: .; clone_size: .; v_call: TRBV13; cdr3_length: 11; j_call: TRBJ1-3; cdr3_aa: CASSFGNTIYF; cdr3_nt: TGTGCCAGCAGCTTTGGAAACACCATATATTTT
d_call: .; clone_size: once; v_call: TRBV7-9; cdr3_length: 16; j_call: TRBJ2-4; cdr3_aa: CASSLVTGQGKNIQYF; cdr3_nt: TGTGCCAGCAGCTTAGTTACAGGGCAAGGCAAAAACATTCAGTACTTC
d_call: .; clone_size: once; v_call: TRBV5-6; cdr3_length: 16; j_call: TRBJ2-2; cdr3_aa: CASSFGGTERTGELFF; cdr3_nt: TGTGCCAGCAGCTTCGGCGGGACAGAGCGCACCGGGGAGCTGTTTTTT
d_call: .; clone_size: .; v_call: TRBV5-1; cdr3_length: 14; j_call: TRBJ2-3; cdr3_aa: CASSPGLVTDTQYF; cdr3_nt: TGCGCCAGCAGCCCGGGACTTGTTACGGATACGCAGTATTTT
d_call: .; clone_size: .; v_call: TRBV21-1; cdr3_length: 14; j_call: TRBJ2-7; cdr3_aa: CASSPRTGSWEQYF; cdr3_nt: TGTGCCAGCAGTCCACGGACGGGGAGTTGGGAGCAGTACTTC
d_call: .; clone_size: .; v_call: TRBV19; cdr3_length: 15; j_call: TRBJ2-7; cdr3_aa: CASSSLSRGLYEQYF; cdr3_nt: TGTGCCAGTAGTTCGCTCTCCCGGGGTCTCTACGAGCAGTACTTC
d_call: .; clone_size: .; v_call: TRBV18; cdr3_length: 14; j_call: TRBJ1-1; cdr3_aa: CASSPTDEGMGAFF; cdr3_nt: TGTGCCAGCTCACCAACCGACGAGGGGATGGGGGCTTTCTTT
d_call: TRBD1; clone_size: .; v_call: TRBV9; cdr3_length: 17; j_call: TRBJ1-2; cdr3_aa: CASSEYADRGGVGGYTF; cdr3_nt: TGTGCCAGCAGTGAATACGCGGACAGGGGAGGTGTGGGCGGCTACACCTTC
d_call: TRBD1; clone_size: .; v_call: TRBV30; cdr3_length: 12; j_call: TRBJ1-1; cdr3_aa: CAWRRDRVVAFF; cdr3_nt: TGTGCCTGGAGACGGGACAGGGTGGTAGCTTTCTTT
d_call: .; clone_size: .; v_call: TRBV6-5; cdr3_length: 16; j_call: TRBJ1-5; cdr3_aa: CASSYSKGYSNQPQHF; cdr3_nt: TGTGCCAGCAGTTACTCGAAGGGCTATAGCAATCAGCCCCAGCATTTT
d_call: .; clone_size: .; v_call: TRBV11-2; cdr3_length: 12; j_call: TRBJ2-7; cdr3_aa: CASSLVTYEQYF; cdr3_nt: TGTGCCAGCAGCTTAGTGACTTACGAGCAGTACTTC
d_call: TRBD1; clone_size: once; v_call: TRBV14; cdr3_length: 14; j_call: TRBJ1-1; cdr3_aa: CASSQTGANTEAFF; cdr3_nt: TGTGCCAGCAGCCAAACAGGGGCGAACACTGAAGCTTTCTTT
d_call: .; clone_size: .; v_call: TRBV7-9; cdr3_length: 14; j_call: TRBJ1-3; cdr3_aa: CASSRQGGGNTIYF; cdr3_nt: TGTGCCAGCAGCCGGCAGGGTGGTGGAAACACCATATATTTT
d_call: .; clone_size: once; v_call: TRBV9; cdr3_length: 12; j_call: TRBJ2-5; cdr3_aa: CASSGSQETQYF; cdr3_nt: TGTGCCAGCAGCGGCAGCCAAGAGACCCAGTACTTC